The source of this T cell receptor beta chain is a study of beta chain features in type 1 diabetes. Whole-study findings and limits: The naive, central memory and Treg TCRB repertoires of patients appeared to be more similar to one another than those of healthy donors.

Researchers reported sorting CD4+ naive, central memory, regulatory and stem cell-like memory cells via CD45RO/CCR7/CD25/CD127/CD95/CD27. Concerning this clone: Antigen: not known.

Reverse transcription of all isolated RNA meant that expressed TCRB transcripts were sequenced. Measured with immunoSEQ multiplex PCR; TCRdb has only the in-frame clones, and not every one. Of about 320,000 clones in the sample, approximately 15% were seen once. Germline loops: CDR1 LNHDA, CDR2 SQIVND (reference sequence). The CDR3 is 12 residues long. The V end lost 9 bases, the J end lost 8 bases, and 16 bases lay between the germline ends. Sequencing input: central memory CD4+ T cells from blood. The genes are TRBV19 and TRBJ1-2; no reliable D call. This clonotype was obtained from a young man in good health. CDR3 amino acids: CASGAFKGGYTF. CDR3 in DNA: TGTGCCAGCGGCGCCTTCAAAGGCGGCTACACCTTC.